The source of this T cell receptor (beta chain) is a study of OX40 agonist ivuxolimab in advanced cancers. Across the study: Three patients got partial responses; one had hepatocellular carcinoma and two had cutaneous melanoma.

The assay was immunoSEQ multiplex PCR, and TCRdb's table has in-frame clones only and misses some. In the table there are 45,000 to 65,000 clones, around 77% of which are singletons. This CDR3 contains 14 residues. CDR1 is SGHRS and CDR2 is YFSETQ in the germline V gene. The V segment lost 2 bases and the J segment 10 bases; nucleotides outside the gene matches: 4. People who had autoimmune disease history or systemic immunosuppression were excluded. The material sequenced was CD4+ or CD8+ T cells sorted from blood, taken in a trial of the OX40 agonist ivuxolimab. V and J are TRBV5-1 and TRBJ2-1; 12 nucleotides align to TRBD1. The origin of this receptor is an adult with an advanced solid tumor such as melanoma, head and neck, liver or kidney cancer. The CDR3 spells CASSFGTGGREQFF. CDR3 DNA sequence: TGCGCCAGCAGCTTCGGGACAGGGGGCAGGGAGCAGTTCTTC. The variable domain in full, completed from reference TRBV5-1 and TRBJ2-1, reads KAGVTQTPRYLIKTRGQQVTLSCSPISGHRSVSWYQQTPGQGLQFLFEYFSETQRNKGNFPGRFSGRQFSNSRSEMNVSTLELGDSALYLCASSFGTGGREQFFGPGTRLTVL.